The 22 T cell receptor beta chains below come from one sample, sequenced in a study of identical twins. MiXCR was run by TCRdb on the 5' RACE reads, yielding one entry per CDR3 protein. The data contain around 1.7 million distinct CDR3 sequences, around 29% of them seen just once; the ten biggest clones take up about 0.3%. The sample was cord blood. The receptors come from a newborn girl in good health.

The CDR3 loop reads CASSLSGASGYTF. CDR3 DNA: TGTGCCAGCAGCTTGTCAGGGGCGAGTGGCTACACCTTC. The V call is TRBV5-6, the J call TRBJ1-2; TRBD1 is a possible D gene (6 bases). The CDR3 sequence is 13 residues long. The ends were cut back, 1 base at V and 7 bases at J, with 11 bases in the middle. Germline values: CDR1 SGHDT, CDR2 YYEEEE.

In its sample, this clonotype was seen a few times. V usage is TRBV7-2 and J usage is TRBJ2-3; TRBD2 might be the D (6 bases). Per the germline V gene, CDR1 is SGHTA and CDR2 is FQGNSA. The CDR3 has 16 amino acids. V was clipped by 2 bases and J by 2 bases, with 14 bases between them. DNA for the CDR3: TGTGCCAGCAGCTTACCCCGGGAGAGGTACACAGATACGCAGTATTTT. Residues: CASSLPRERYTDTQYF.

This chain links TRBV7-2 with TRBJ2-3; weak D call: TRBD1 (5 bases). The germline V and J ends were trimmed by 3 bases and 1 base, with 20 bases remaining between them. The CDR3 contains 18 residues. Germline lookup yields CDR1 SGHTA and CDR2 FQGNSA. The CDR3 nucleotides are TGTGCCAGCAGCTTGGCCGCCCTGACAGTTCCTGGCACAGATACGCAGTATTTT. As protein: CASSLAALTVPGTDTQYF.

The sample holds a few counts of this clonotype. The gene calls are TRBV5-1 and TRBJ1-1, with D uncertain. CDR1 is SGHRS and CDR2 is YFSETQ in the germline V gene. The CDR3 consists of 13 residues. Trimming removed 5 bases from V and 0 bases from J, with 8 bases in between. The chain's CDR3 is CASRLGMNTEAFF. The CDR3 region has the DNA TGCGCCAGCAGGTTAGGGATGAACACTGAAGCTTTCTTT.

J is TRBJ1-2 and V is TRBV27; D is ambiguous. CDR1 and CDR2 (germline): MNHEY, SMNVEV (reference sequence). This CDR3 spans 13 amino acids. V was trimmed by 5 bases and J by 4 bases, leaving 11 bases between them. CDR3 nucleotides: TGTGCCAGCAGTCCCAGGACCCTCTATGGCTACACCTTC. Translated, it gives CASSPRTLYGYTF.

This chain joins TRBV20-1 and TRBJ1-6; the match to TRBD1 covers 12 bases. The CDR3 sequence is 19 residues long. Per germline, CDR1 DFQATT and CDR2 SNEGSKA (reference sequence). The trim removed 0 bases at V and 0 bases at J, leaving 6 bases unmatched. CDR3 in DNA: TGCAGTGCTAGAGATAGTGGGGACAGGGGGCTCTCCTATAATTCACCCCTCCACTTT. This gives the protein CSARDSGDRGLSYNSPLHF.

The chain links TRBV29-1 to TRBJ1-1; D is unclear. There are 13 residues in the CDR3. Trimming pared 3 bases from V and 1 base from J, leaving 9 bases between. The germline V gene has CDR1 SQVTM and CDR2 ANQGSEA. The CDR3 region is CSVDGYRNTEAFF. CDR3 coding DNA: TGCAGCGTTGATGGGTACAGGAACACTGAAGCTTTCTTT.

The chain couples TRBV4-2 to TRBJ2-7, with 14 nucleotides matching TRBD2. V was pared by 0 bases and J by 4 bases, with 5 bases of the junction left unmatched. Per the germline V gene, CDR1 is LGHNA and CDR2 is YNFKEQ. The CDR3 covers 17 residues. The CDR3 loop is CASSQEGLAGDMYEQYF. CDR3 nucleotides: TGTGCCAGCAGCCAAGAGGGACTAGCGGGAGATATGTACGAGCAGTACTTC.

Remarks on this clonotype: Just one base apart from a much larger clone, this may be a read error. The rearrangement links TRBV12-3 or TRBV12-4 to TRBJ2-3, with no clear D. CDR3 length: 14 amino acids. V lost 3 bases and J lost 2, with 9 bases in between. The DNA of the CDR3 is TGTGCCAGCAGTTTTTTAGTGGCCACAGATACGCAGTATTTT. Translated, it gives CASSFLVATDTQYF.

This clonotype was observed a few times. Here the CDR3 DNA reads TGTGCCAGCAGTGAAGCGTCCAGGGACGGAGGGGAGCAGTTCTTC. It translates to CASSEASRDGGEQFF. The V and J genes are TRBV6-1 and TRBJ2-1, with D possibly TRBD2 on 6 matching bases. Deletions cut 0 bases from V and 10 bases from J, with 16 bases between. This CDR3 is built from 15 residues. Germline CDR1 reads MNHNS; CDR2 reads SASEGT.

A word on this clonotype: A much larger clonotype is one base distant, so this may be a read error. This chain links TRBV10-3 with TRBJ2-1, with 10 bases matching TRBD2. With the DNA end fitting TRBJ2-7 better, the J assignment may be wrong. Germline V CDR1 and CDR2: ENHRY, SYGVKD. The length of the CDR3 is 15 residues. The CDR3 protein is CAISKGTSVWNEQYF. For the CDR3, the DNA is TGTGCCATCAGTAAAGGGACTAGCGTATGGAACGAGCAGTACTTC.

This chain uses TRBV18 with TRBJ2-7; 7 bases line up with TRBD2. Losses at the gene ends were 0 bases for V and 7 bases for J; bases not matched to a gene: 6. The germline V gene encodes CDR1 KGHSH and CDR2 LQKENI. This CDR3 region has 14 residues. The CDR3 loop is CASSPPRDYNEQYF. The DNA of the CDR3 is TGTGCCAGCTCACCACCGAGGGACTACAATGAGCAGTACTTC. The full variable domain, its missing parts supplied by reference TRBV18 and TRBJ2-7, is NAGVMQNPRHLVRRRGQEARLRCSPMKGHSHVYWYRQLPEEGLKFMVYLQKENIIDESGMPKERFSAEFPKEGPSILRIQQVVRGDSAAYFCASSPPRDYNEQYFGPGTRLTVT.

This clonotype has just a few counts. J is TRBJ2-3 and V is TRBV5-1; 14 bases agree with TRBD2. V was clipped by 3 bases and J by 6 bases; unmatched bases: 9. The CDR3 has 17 amino acids. The V gene's germline CDR1 is SGHRS and CDR2 YFSETQ. This CDR3 reads CASSSTSGRAIADTQYF. In DNA, the CDR3 is TGCGCCAGCAGCTCGACTAGCGGGAGGGCCATAGCGGATACGCAGTATTTT.

The rearrangement links TRBV6-6 to TRBJ2-1; 8 bases map to TRBD2. The CDR3 loop spans 13 amino acids. Unmatched junction bases numbered 3, after V lost 2 bases and J lost 9 bases. The germline CDR1 and CDR2 sequences are MNHNY and SVGAGI (reference sequence). In nucleotides, the CDR3 is TGTGCCAGCAGTTACCCTCGGGAGGGTGAGCAGTTCTTC. Amino acid sequence: CASSYPREGEQFF.

In its sample, this clonotype was seen many times. This sequence joins TRBV3-1 and TRBJ2-7; possibly TRBD1 for D (6 bases). The CDR3 has 12 residues. Germline V CDR1 and CDR2: LGHDT, YNNKEL (reference sequence). Trimming stripped 4 bases from V and 7 bases from J, with 11 bases between. CDR3 in DNA: TGTGCCAGCAGCCGGACAGACAATGAGCAGTACTTC. This codes for CASSRTDNEQYF.

The chain links TRBV13 to TRBJ1-6; D might be TRBD1 (6 bases). With 5 bases removed from V and 2 bases from J, the gap between germline ends came to 13 bases. This CDR3 contains 16 residues. The germline gives CDR1 PRHDT, CDR2 FYEKMQ (reference sequence). Written as DNA, the CDR3 is TGTGCCAGCAGCGATCCAGGGGAGCCCTATAATTCACCCCTCCACTTT. Translation: CASSDPGEPYNSPLHF. Variable domain in full (rest from reference TRBV13 and TRBJ1-6): AAGVIQSPRHLIKEKRETATLKCYPIPRHDTVYWYQQGPGQDPQFLISFYEKMQSDKGSIPDRFSAQQFSDYHSELNMSSLELGDSALYFCASSDPGEPYNSPLHFGNGTRLTVT.

This CDR3 reads CASSDPGLALWSDTQYF. The CDR3 DNA reads TGTGCCAGCAGTGACCCCGGACTAGCGTTATGGTCCGATACGCAGTATTTT. The rearrangement links TRBV6-1 to TRBJ2-3; 9 nucleotides align to TRBD2. Germline V lookup: CDR1 MNHNS, CDR2 SASEGT. This CDR3 spans 17 amino acids. The trim removed 3 bases at V and 6 bases at J, leaving 13 bases unmatched.

The rearrangement uses TRBV5-1 and TRBJ2-1, with TRBD2 matching 13 bases. There are 17 residues in the CDR3. Germline V gives CDR1 SGHRS, CDR2 YFSETQ. The V and J ends lost 1 base and 8 bases, in that order; junction bases with no gene match: 9. The CDR3 here is CASSLRLGTSGTHEQFF. The CDR3 DNA follows: TGCGCCAGCAGCTTGAGGCTCGGGACTAGCGGGACGCATGAGCAGTTCTTC.

This clonotype has only a few counts. The CDR3 DNA sequence: TGTGCCAGCAGCTTAGGGGTCCCCTATTATAGCAATCAGCCCCAGCATTTT. This sequence encodes CASSLGVPYYSNQPQHF. The V and J genes are TRBV7-2 and TRBJ1-5; D not certain. This CDR3 comprises 17 residues. Germline assignment: CDR1 SGHTA and CDR2 FQGNSA. V lost 1 base and J lost 0, with 13 bases in between.

This clonotype was picked up a small number of times. The genes are TRBV25-1 and TRBJ1-2; D not certain. V shed 0 bases and J shed 4 bases, with 12 bases lying between them. Germline assignment: CDR1 MGHDK and CDR2 SYGVNS. This CDR3 is built from 15 residues. In DNA form, the CDR3 reads TGTGCCAGCAGTGAATACCCGACCAAGGGCTATGGCTACACCTTC. Translation gives CASSEYPTKGYGYTF.

J is TRBJ2-3 and V is TRBV28; the match to TRBD2 covers 9 bases. The CDR3 length is 17 residues. CDR1 MDHEN and CDR2 SYDVKM come from the germline V gene. V gave up 6 bases and J gave up 1 base; unmatched junction bases: 11. The CDR3 reads CASSTPVAGARTDTQYF. The CDR3 DNA follows: TGTGCCAGCAGCACACCCGTAGCGGGAGCCCGCACAGATACGCAGTATTTT. The complete variable domain, with remaining parts taken from reference TRBV28 and TRBJ2-3, reads DVKVTQSSRYLVKRTGEKVFLECVQDMDHENMFWYRQDPGLGLRLIYFSYDVKMKEKGDIPEGYSVSREKKERFSLILESASTNQTSMYLCASSTPVAGARTDTQYFGPGTRLTVL.

The chain combines TRBV20-1 with TRBJ2-1; 8 positions match TRBD1. The J call may be wrong; the DNA end is better matched by TRBJ2-7. In germline, CDR1 is DFQATT, CDR2 SNEGSKA (reference sequence). The CDR3 consists of 13 residues. The CDR3 coding sequence is TGCAGCCCCGGACAGGGTTCCTACAATGAGCAGTACTTC. Translating gives CSPGQGSYNEQYF.